The 3 T cell receptor beta chains given below trace back to one sample, sequenced in a study of shared clonotypes between healthy human individuals. Clones were sequenced by immunoSEQ multiplex PCR, and TCRdb holds only the in-frame ones, with some missing. Here the sample spans roughly 890,000 clones, 85% to 95% being singletons. Selected positively for CCR7 and CD45RO-negative, naive CD8 cells excluded terminally differentiated effector memory CD45RA+ cells. Sequenced input: naive CD8+ T cells sorted from blood. The origin of the receptors is a man younger than 40 in good health.

V usage is TRBV15 and J usage is TRBJ1-5; 7 bases fit TRBD1. Trimming cost V 0 bases and J 7 bases; bases outside gene matches: 6. Germline-derived CDR1 and CDR2 are LNHNV and YYDKDF (reference sequence). The CDR3 extends over 15 amino acids. The CDR3 bases are TGTGCCACCAGCAGAGATAGCGGAGGGGGCCAGCCCCAGCATTTT. Encoded protein: CATSRDSGGGQPQHF.

This chain uses TRBV7-2 with TRBJ1-2; D unresolved. The germline V and J ends were trimmed by 1 base and 4 bases, with 7 bases remaining between them. Germline V gene lookup returns CDR1 SGHTA and CDR2 FQGNSA. The CDR3 covers 13 residues. The CDR3, as DNA: TGTGCCAGCAGCTTAGACCACCCCTATGGCTACACCTTC. Translated, it gives CASSLDHPYGYTF.

The rearrangement joins TRBV7-6 to TRBJ2-1; D is unresolved. The germline CDR1 and CDR2 sequences are SGHVS and FNYEAQ. Trimming took 2 bases from V and 2 from J, leaving 4 bases between them. This CDR3 comprises 13 residues. DNA of the CDR3: TGTGCCAGCAGCTTAAGCACCTACAATGAGCAGTTCTTC. It yields the protein CASSLSTYNEQFF.